These 31 T cell receptor beta chains originate from one sample sequenced in a study of T-cell reconstitution after alpha-beta-depleted transplantation in children. A library of TCRbeta sequences, prepared with unique molecular identifiers, was generated. One entry per CDR3 protein, called by TCRdb with MiXCR from the PCR reads. The sample includes about 980,000 distinct CDR3 sequences, about 29% seen only once; the top ten take about 28%. The sample consisted of PBMCs, mostly from graft donor cells, taken 360 days after TCRalphabeta/CD19-depleted stem cell transplant. These receptors were collected from a boy less than two years old who had a stem cell transplant for SCID, so the T cells may come from the graft donor.

The J gene is TRBJ1-2, the V gene TRBV27; no clear D. The CDR3 length is 13 residues. Germline CDR1 reads MNHEY; CDR2 reads SMNVEV (reference sequence). Trimming took 4 bases from V and 4 from J, leaving 10 bases between them. For the CDR3, the DNA is TGTGCCAGCAGTTCGAGGGAAACCTATGGCTACACCTTC. Translation gives CASSSRETYGYTF.

The chain recombines TRBV5-1 with TRBJ1-1, with 10 bases lining up with TRBD1. Losses at the gene ends were 1 base for V and 3 bases for J; bases not matched to a gene: 9. The CDR3 runs 17 residues. CDR1 is SGHRS, CDR2 YFSETQ, per germline. CDR3 in DNA: TGCGCCAGCAGCTTGTTCGTCGTGGGACAGGGGTACACTGAAGCTTTCTTT. The encoded protein is CASSLFVVGQGYTEAFF.

This clonotype has a handful of counts. The gene calls are TRBV5-1 and TRBJ2-4; D may be TRBD1 (5 bases). The CDR3 is made up of 16 amino acids. Trimming pared 0 bases from V and 0 bases from J, leaving 10 bases between. The V gene's germline CDR1 is SGHRS and CDR2 YFSETQ. The CDR3 spells CASSLGQLLAKNIQYF. CDR3 DNA sequence: TGCGCCAGCAGCTTGGGACAGCTTCTAGCCAAAAACATTCAGTACTTC.

This clonotype was found once. The chain links TRBV7-6 to TRBJ2-2; no firm D call. Germline V gives CDR1 SGHVS, CDR2 FNYEAQ. The CDR3 contains 15 residues. Between the trimmed V and J ends, which lost 1 base and 6 bases, there was a span of 12 bases. The CDR3 protein is CASSLVSGQPGELFF. DNA for the CDR3: TGTGCCAGCAGCTTAGTGTCTGGGCAGCCCGGGGAGCTGTTTTTT.

V and J are TRBV29-1 and TRBJ1-2; 10 bases agree with TRBD1. J lost 3 bases, V lost 4 bases, and 8 bases had no gene match. Germline lookup yields CDR1 SQVTM and CDR2 ANQGSEA. The CDR3 is made up of 15 amino acids. CDR3 sequence reads: CSVAPRTGGYYGYTF. In DNA form, the CDR3 reads TGCAGCGTTGCTCCCCGGACAGGGGGATACTATGGCTACACCTTC.

This clonotype was seen more than once but under ten times. The chain is built from TRBV5-1 and TRBJ1-4; 11 bases map to TRBD1. The CDR3 loop spans 16 amino acids. J lost 7 bases, V lost 7 bases, and 12 bases had no gene match. Germline CDR1 SGHRS, CDR2 YFSETQ. CDR3 in DNA: TGCGCCAGCCGATCGAACCCCGGGACAGGGGGTGAAAAACTGTTTTTT. It specifies CASRSNPGTGGEKLFF.

This clonotype was seen a handful of times. CDR3 amino acids: CASSVQGQETQYF. In DNA form, the CDR3 reads TGTGCCAGCAGCGTCCAGGGCCAAGAGACCCAGTACTTC. The chain is built from TRBV9 and TRBJ2-5; D possibly corresponds to TRBD1 (5 bases). Germline CDR1 SGDLS, CDR2 YYNGEE. The V end was cut by 2 bases, the J end by 1 base, with 6 bases between. CDR3 length: 13 amino acids.

This clonotype was seen a single time. The genes are TRBV2 and TRBJ2-5; D gene ambiguous. Germline V gene data show CDR1 as SNHLY and CDR2 as FYNNEI. Trimming cost V 7 bases and J 2 bases, with 14 bases left between them. The CDR3 sequence is 14 residues long. The CDR3 DNA reads TGTGCCAGCACCATCCGGGCTTTTCAAGAGACCCAGTACTTC. It specifies CASTIRAFQETQYF.

The chain is built from TRBV5-1 and TRBJ2-1, with 8 positions matching TRBD2. The trim removed 1 base at V and 7 bases at J, leaving 16 bases unmatched. Per the germline V gene, CDR1 is SGHRS and CDR2 is YFSETQ. The CDR3 is 18 residues long. The CDR3, as DNA: TGCGCCAGCAGCTTGTACTTGCCAACGGGAGGGGAGGTAAATGAGCAGTTCTTC. This codes for CASSLYLPTGGEVNEQFF. Based on the CDR3 plus reference TRBV5-1 and TRBJ2-1, the full variable domain is KAGVTQTPRYLIKTRGQQVTLSCSPISGHRSVSWYQQTPGQGLQFLFEYFSETQRNKGNFPGRFSGRQFSNSRSEMNVSTLELGDSALYLCASSLYLPTGGEVNEQFFGPGTRLTVL.

The rearrangement uses TRBV29-1 and TRBJ1-1; 7 bases fit TRBD1. CDR1 SQVTM and CDR2 ANQGSEA come from the germline V gene. The trim removed 6 bases at V and 8 bases at J, leaving 9 bases unmatched. The CDR3 covers 12 residues. Here the CDR3 DNA reads TGCAGCGTCTACGACAGGGTTGGGGAAGCTTTCTTT. It encodes CSVYDRVGEAFF.

The chain is built from TRBV3-1 and TRBJ2-7; 10 bases fit TRBD1. The V gene's germline CDR1 is LGHDT and CDR2 YNNKEL (reference sequence). The CDR3 consists of 15 residues. Trimming removed 3 bases from V and 3 bases from J; junction bases left unmatched: 5. This chain's CDR3 is CASSHLGQGDYEQYF. CDR3 in DNA: TGTGCCAGCAGCCACCTAGGACAGGGGGACTACGAGCAGTACTTC.

This clonotype was counted between two and nine times. The chain couples TRBV7-8 to TRBJ1-1; the match to TRBD1 covers 7 bases. Germline CDR1 reads SGHVS; CDR2 reads FQNEAQ. CDR3 size: 14 residues. J was trimmed by 5 bases and V by 4 bases; bases with no gene match: 7. In DNA form, the CDR3 reads TGTGCCAGCAGCTCGACCCCAGGGGGTACTGAAGCTTTCTTT. Protein product: CASSSTPGGTEAFF.

V gene TRBV20-1 combines with J gene TRBJ2-2; D is possibly TRBD1 (5 bases). The V gene lost 1 base and the J gene lost 7 bases, with 13 bases spanning the gap. The CDR3 length is 14 residues. Germline-derived CDR1 and CDR2 are DFQATT and SNEGSKA (reference sequence). The CDR3 is CSARGGRLFGELFF. The CDR3, as DNA: TGCAGTGCTAGAGGGGGCAGGCTGTTCGGGGAGCTGTTTTTT.

The gene calls are TRBV7-2 and TRBJ2-7; D may be TRBD1 or TRBD2 (5 bases each). From germline, CDR1 is SGHTA and CDR2 FQGNSA. The CDR3 loop spans 15 amino acids. V was shortened by 3 bases and J by 0 bases, with 12 bases between the two germline ends. CDR3 in amino acids: CASSFVAGSSYEQYF. CDR3 in DNA: TGTGCCAGCAGCTTTGTGGCAGGGAGCTCCTACGAGCAGTACTTC.

The chain combines TRBV20-1 with TRBJ2-7; no clear D. The germline V and J ends were trimmed by 4 bases and 0 bases, with 7 bases remaining between them. Germline CDR1 reads DFQATT; CDR2 reads SNEGSKA (reference sequence). This CDR3 comprises 12 residues. Here the CDR3 reads CSAKGISYEQYF. DNA of the CDR3: TGCAGTGCTAAAGGAATCTCCTACGAGCAGTACTTC.

The chain's CDR3 is CASSDGTPGTDTQYF. In nucleotides, the CDR3 is TGTGCCAGCAGTGATGGGACGCCGGGGACGGATACGCAGTATTTT. The chain carries TRBV2 and TRBJ2-3; D is possibly TRBD1 or TRBD2 (5 bases each). The germline CDR1 and CDR2 sequences are SNHLY and FYNNEI. The CDR3 extends over 15 amino acids. V was trimmed by 3 bases and J by 6 bases, leaving 16 bases between them.

This clonotype was seen more than once but under ten times. The V call is TRBV3-1, the J call TRBJ2-7; D is unresolved. CDR1 and CDR2 (germline): LGHDT, YNNKEL (reference sequence). Trimming cost V 2 bases and J 2 bases, with 10 bases left between them. The CDR3 spans 14 residues. CDR3 in DNA: TGTGCCAGCAGCCAACTCGGCGGTACCTACGAGCAGTACTTC. Its translation: CASSQLGGTYEQYF.

This clonotype was observed a few times. V and J are TRBV6-1 and TRBJ2-2; the D is unclear. V was cut by 3 bases and J by 4 bases, with 18 bases left in between. Germline assignment: CDR1 MNHNS and CDR2 SASEGT. The CDR3 has 17 residues. The chain's CDR3 is CASSDRFQALFTGELFF. The CDR3 nucleotides read TGTGCCAGCAGTGATCGTTTCCAAGCTTTGTTCACCGGGGAGCTGTTTTTT.

J is TRBJ2-3 and V is TRBV5-1; a weak D match, TRBD2 (5 bases). V lost 4 bases and J 6 bases, leaving 12 bases between the germline ends. CDR1 is SGHRS and CDR2 is YFSETQ in the germline V gene. CDR3 length: 13 residues. The CDR3 nucleotides are TGCGCCAGCAGCCGGAGGTTAGTCGATACGCAGTATTTT. Translated, it gives CASSRRLVDTQYF.

A few counts support this clonotype. This chain uses TRBV9 with TRBJ2-3; no definite D call. The CDR3 has 14 residues. Trimming took 2 bases from V and 2 from J, leaving 9 bases between them. Germline CDR1 is SGDLS and CDR2 is YYNGEE. CDR3 sequence: CASSVYGITDTQYF. DNA of the CDR3: TGTGCCAGCAGCGTGTACGGCATCACAGATACGCAGTATTTT.

The CDR3 reads CASSDGGAPQYF. The CDR3 DNA reads TGTGCCAGCAGTGACGGGGGGGCCCCGCAGTATTTT. The chain recombines TRBV2 with TRBJ2-3; TRBD2 matches 8 bases. V shed 3 bases, J shed 10 bases, and the junction held 3 bases outside the gene matches. Germline V gene data show CDR1 as SNHLY and CDR2 as FYNNEI. The CDR3 runs 12 residues.

About this clonotype itself: The junction departs from the called germline gene at one end, perhaps through a read error. This chain connects TRBV6-5 to TRBJ1-2; D perhaps matches TRBD1 (5 bases). Germline CDR1 MNHEY, CDR2 SVGAGI. CDR3 length equals 13 residues. CDR3 nucleotide sequence: TGTGCCAGCAGGTACTCAGGGAACTATGGCTACACCTTC. Translated, it gives CASRYSGNYGYTF.

The V gene is TRBV12-3 or TRBV12-4, the J gene TRBJ1-1; a weak D match, TRBD1 (6 bases). The CDR3 extends over 15 amino acids. Trimming pared 4 bases from V and 5 bases from J, leaving 17 bases between. The CDR3 sequence is CASSSRQAWGTEAFF. CDR3 DNA sequence: TGTGCCAGCAGTTCTCGACAGGCTTGGGGTACTGAAGCTTTCTTT.

In its sample, this clonotype was seen a few times. Germline is not matched at one junction end, which may reflect a read error. The genes are TRBV20-1 and TRBJ2-3; TRBD2 agrees at 11 bases. The CDR3 is 12 residues long. In germline, CDR1 is DFQATT, CDR2 SNEGSKA (reference sequence). CDR3 in amino acids: CSAHPPGLAAPF. The CDR3 DNA follows: TGCAGTGCCCACCCACCGGGACTAGCGGCGCCTTTT.

In DNA, the CDR3 is TGTGCCAGCAGTAGCGGGCCCTATACTAGCTACGAGCAGTACTTC. Translated, it gives CASSSGPYTSYEQYF. The chain is built from TRBV6-1 and TRBJ2-7, with a possible D match to TRBD2 (6 bases). V lost 5 bases and J lost 3, with 17 bases in between. The germline CDR1 and CDR2 sequences are MNHNS and SASEGT. The CDR3 length is 15 residues.

The table lists this clonotype with a few counts. The chain links TRBV20-1 to TRBJ2-7; 7 bases agree with TRBD2. V dropped 1 base and J dropped 3; count of bases not matched to a gene: 9. Per germline, CDR1 DFQATT and CDR2 SNEGSKA (reference sequence). This CDR3 contains 15 residues. The DNA of the CDR3 is TGCAGTGCTAGAGTTACGACTAGCCCCCTCTACGAGCAGTACTTC. It translates to CSARVTTSPLYEQYF.

The rearrangement links TRBV5-1 to TRBJ2-7, with D maybe TRBD2 (6 bases). The germline gives CDR1 SGHRS, CDR2 YFSETQ. The CDR3 is 14 amino acids. V lost 5 bases to trimming and J lost 0 bases, with 12 bases between them. The CDR3 loop reads CASSPLGSSYEQYF. CDR3 nucleotides: TGCGCCAGCAGTCCTCTCGGGAGCTCCTACGAGCAGTACTTC.

The gene calls are TRBV6-2 or TRBV6-3 and TRBJ1-5; 9 bases fit TRBD1. The V and J ends lost 2 bases and 7 bases, in that order; junction bases with no gene match: 9. The CDR3 totals 16 residues. Looked up from germline, CDR1 is MNHEY and CDR2 is SVGEGT. CDR3 region: CASSYQGTGLRQPQHF. As DNA, the CDR3 is TGTGCCAGCAGTTACCAAGGGACAGGGTTGAGGCAGCCCCAGCATTTT.

This clonotype has just a few counts. This rearrangement joins TRBV19 to TRBJ1-1; D is undetermined. V was trimmed by 7 bases and J by 0 bases, leaving 15 bases between them. Germline V gene sequence: CDR1 LNHDA, CDR2 SQIVND (reference sequence). The CDR3 contains 15 residues. In DNA form, the CDR3 reads TGTGCCAGTATCCTGGGAGCAGGCTTGAACACTGAAGCTTTCTTT. It codes for CASILGAGLNTEAFF.

The V and J genes are TRBV9 and TRBJ2-1; no clear D. V was trimmed by 0 bases and J by 9 bases, leaving 13 bases between them. CDR1 SGDLS and CDR2 YYNGEE come from the germline V gene. This CDR3 region has 14 residues. CDR3 sequence (DNA): TGTGCCAGCAGCGTAGCGGGCGACGCAGGTGAGCAGTTCTTC. Protein: CASSVAGDAGEQFF.

The V gene is TRBV12-3 or TRBV12-4, the J gene TRBJ2-7; D is undetermined. The V and J ends lost 6 bases and 2 bases respectively, with 20 bases between them. The CDR3 has 16 amino acids. For the CDR3, the DNA is TGTGCCAGCAGCCCCCCCCGGAACTCTCCGACCTACGAGCAGTACTTC. Translation gives CASSPPRNSPTYEQYF.